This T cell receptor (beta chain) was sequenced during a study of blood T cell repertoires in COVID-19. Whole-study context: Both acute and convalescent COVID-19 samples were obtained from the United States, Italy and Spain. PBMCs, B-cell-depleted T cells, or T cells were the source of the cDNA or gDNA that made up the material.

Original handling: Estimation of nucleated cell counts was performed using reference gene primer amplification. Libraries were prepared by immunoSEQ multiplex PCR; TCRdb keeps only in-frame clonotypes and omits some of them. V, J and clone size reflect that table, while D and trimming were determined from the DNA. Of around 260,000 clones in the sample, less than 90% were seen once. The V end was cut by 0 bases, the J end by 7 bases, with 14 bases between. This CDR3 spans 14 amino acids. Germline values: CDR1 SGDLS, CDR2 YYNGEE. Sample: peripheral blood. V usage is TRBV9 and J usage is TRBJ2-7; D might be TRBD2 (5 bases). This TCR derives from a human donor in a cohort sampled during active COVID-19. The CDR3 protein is CASSVAWAGGEQYF. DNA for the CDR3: TGTGCCAGCAGCGTAGCCTGGGCGGGCGGTGAGCAGTACTTC.